Presented here are 6 T cell receptor beta chains from one specimen sequenced in a study of blood T cell repertoires in COVID-19. Measured with immunoSEQ multiplex PCR; TCRdb has only the in-frame clones, and not every one. Among about 310,000 clones, over 80% were seen once, and the ten largest hold approximately 9%. Material for sequencing was PBMCs or T cells enriched from blood (not recorded which). All receptors come from a woman under 30 who had recovered from COVID-19.

This clone has only one observation. The rearrangement uses TRBV28 and TRBJ1-2, with 7 bases aligning to TRBD1. Germline assignment: CDR1 MDHEN and CDR2 SYDVKM. V lost 1 base to trimming and J lost 1 base; unmatched junction nucleotides: 18. The CDR3 extends over 20 amino acids. CDR3 amino acids: CASSLLGFRDREIYNYGYTF. CDR3 DNA sequence: TGTGCCAGCAGTTTATTGGGTTTCCGGGACAGAGAAATTTATAACTATGGCTACACCTTC.

This chain connects TRBV6-5 to TRBJ1-1; D possibly corresponds to TRBD1 (5 bases). The length of the CDR3 is 14 residues. Trimming took 7 bases from V and 1 from J, leaving 13 bases between them. CDR1 MNHEY and CDR2 SVGAGI come from the germline V gene. The CDR3 protein is CASTIPGGNTEAFF. CDR3 DNA: TGTGCCAGCACAATCCCCGGGGGGAACACTGAAGCTTTCTTT.

There are many counts of this clone. V gene TRBV6-4 combines with J gene TRBJ2-2; TRBD2 matches 7 bases. After removal of 0 bases from V and 1 base from J, the junction contained 2 bases not matched to a gene. Germline CDR1 and CDR2: MRHNA and SNTAGT. The CDR3 consists of 16 residues. The CDR3 region has the DNA TGTGCCAGCAGTGACTCACCGGGAGGGAACACCGGGGAGCTGTTTTTT. As protein: CASSDSPGGNTGELFF.

This rearrangement joins TRBV7-9 to TRBJ2-5, with TRBD2 matching over 7 bases. Germline loops: CDR1 SEHNR, CDR2 FQNEAQ (reference sequence). The trim removed 5 bases at V and 3 bases at J, leaving 18 bases unmatched. There are 18 residues in the CDR3. The CDR3 DNA follows: TGTGCCAGCAGCCCCCTCAGTTCGTGGGAGGGCCTTGAAGAGACCCAGTACTTC. It codes for CASSPLSSWEGLEETQYF. Together with reference TRBV7-9 and TRBJ2-5, the CDR3 gives the full variable domain: DTGVSQNPRHKITKRGQNVTFRCDPISEHNRLYWYRQTLGQGPEFLTYFQNEAQLEKSRLLSDRFSAERPKGSFSTLEIQRTEQGDSAMYLCASSPLSSWEGLEETQYFGPGTRLLVL.

V gene TRBV7-2 combines with J gene TRBJ1-6, with D hard to call. This CDR3 is built from 14 residues. CDR1 SGHTA and CDR2 FQGNSA come from the germline V gene. V was cut by 5 bases and J by 7 bases, with 12 bases left in between. The CDR3 loop reads CASSPKMSNSPLHF. The CDR3 nucleotides read TGTGCCAGCAGCCCTAAGATGTCAAATTCACCCCTCCACTTT.

The rearrangement uses TRBV28 and TRBJ1-1; 9 nucleotides agree with TRBD1. There are 15 residues in the CDR3. Trimming took 6 bases from V and 1 from J; bases not matched to a gene: 6. From germline, CDR1 is MDHEN and CDR2 SYDVKM. The CDR3 reads CASRGTGRPNTEAFF. The CDR3 nucleotides read TGTGCCAGCAGAGGGACAGGGCGACCGAACACTGAAGCTTTCTTT.